This is a list of T cell receptor beta chains from one sample in a study of blood T cell repertoires in COVID-19. Assay: immunoSEQ multiplex PCR; the TCRdb copy retains only in-frame clones and omits some. Of about 170,000 clones in the sample, roughly 78% were seen once. The sample comprised PBMCs or T cells enriched from blood (not recorded which). Receptor source: a woman aged 70 to 79 in a cohort exposed to, infected with or recovered from COVID-19 (not recorded which). CDR3s include the opening cysteine and the closing phenylalanine or tryptophan. A D gene is named only where the DNA matches it firmly. A row's size may be missing; if present it is once, few, many or a size class.

j_call | v_call | clone_size | d_call | cdr3_aa | cdr3_nt
TRBJ1-6 | TRBV27 | NA | NA | CASSLSGGNSPLHF | TGTGCCAGCAGTTTATCCGGGGGGAATTCACCCCTCCACTTT
TRBJ1-5 | TRBV27 | NA | NA | CASSLLRPGLGGGNQPQHF | TGTGCCAGCAGTTTACTCCGCCCGGGGCTGGGGGGTGGCAATCAGCCCCAGCATTTT
TRBJ2-7 | TRBV19 | few | TRBD2 | CASSKREGPYEQYF | TGTGCCAGTAGTAAGCGGGAGGGCCCCTACGAGCAGTACTTC
TRBJ1-5 | TRBV19 | once | TRBD1 | CASAGTGPGWNQPQHF | TGTGCCAGTGCCGGGACAGGCCCGGGATGGAATCAGCCCCAGCATTTT
TRBJ2-2 | TRBV11-3 | NA | TRBD2 | CASSASGTNTGELFF | TGTGCCAGCAGCGCAAGCGGGACGAACACCGGGGAGCTGTTTTTT
TRBJ1-5 | TRBV6-5 | NA | NA | CASSYNQGNQPQHF | TGTGCCAGCAGTTATAATCAGGGGAATCAGCCCCAGCATTTT
TRBJ1-6 | TRBV10-2 | NA | TRBD1 | CASRTGGGRDSPLHF | TGCGCCAGCAGGACCGGAGGGGGCCGGGATTCACCCCTCCACTTT
TRBJ1-5 | TRBV18 | NA | NA | CASSPSLVGGSNQPQHF | TGTGCCAGCTCACCATCTCTCGTCGGGGGTAGCAATCAGCCCCAGCATTTT
TRBJ2-5 | TRBV2 | NA | NA | CASFYAGPGETQYF | TGTGCCAGCTTCTATGCGGGGCCGGGGGAGACCCAGTACTTC
TRBJ2-7 | TRBV4-1 | NA | TRBD2 | CASSRQALGGGASYEQYF | TGCGCCAGCAGCCGACAGGCTCTTGGCGGGGGGGCCTCCTACGAGCAGTACTTC